These T cell receptor beta chains were read from a single sample in a study of CD8 T cells in Susac syndrome. From the immunoSEQ multiplex PCR reads, TCRdb called clonotypes with MiXCR, one entry per CDR3 protein. The sample contains 200,000 to 250,000 distinct CDR3 sequences, about 95% of which appear only once. The sample taken for sequencing was CD4+ T cells from PBMCs. The receptor set was obtained from a human donor with multiple sclerosis. The conserved cysteine and the conserved F or W are not part of the CDR3 here. Clone size is given for some rows only: seen once, a few or many times, or a class if the clone is expanded.

CDR3aa: ASSEIRGGEKLF
j_gene: TRBJ1-4
v_gene: TRBV2
abundance: .

CDR3aa: ASSIQTGEALGQY
j_gene: TRBJ2-7
v_gene: TRBV2
abundance: .

CDR3aa: ATSRDLGNTEAF
j_gene: TRBJ1-1
v_gene: TRBV15
abundance: .

CDR3aa: ASSYSASGISTDTQY
j_gene: TRBJ2-3
v_gene: TRBV6-5
abundance: .

CDR3aa: SARQGTEQPQH
j_gene: TRBJ1-5
v_gene: TRBV20-1
abundance: .

CDR3aa: SARAGGPTDTQY
j_gene: TRBJ2-3
v_gene: TRBV29-1
abundance: once

CDR3aa: SARRYSGTSADTQY
j_gene: TRBJ2-3
v_gene: TRBV20-1
abundance: .

CDR3aa: ATARSGGAIEQF
j_gene: TRBJ2-1
v_gene: TRBV6-5
abundance: .

CDR3aa: ATKDSTDTQY
j_gene: TRBJ2-3
v_gene: TRBV24-1
abundance: .

CDR3aa: ASSLYPGSTYEQY
j_gene: TRBJ2-7
v_gene: TRBV7-9
abundance: .

CDR3aa: ATSDHRGEQF
j_gene: TRBJ2-1
v_gene: TRBV24-1
abundance: .

CDR3aa: ASSLLGQGVETQY
j_gene: TRBJ2-5
v_gene: TRBV7-2
abundance: .

CDR3aa: AWTRRTHNEQF
j_gene: TRBJ2-1
v_gene: TRBV30
abundance: .

CDR3aa: ASSLGPSNSGYT
j_gene: TRBJ1-2
v_gene: TRBV3-1
abundance: .

CDR3aa: ASSPGQGPYEQY
j_gene: TRBJ2-7
v_gene: TRBV18
abundance: few

CDR3aa: ATSRDHGTGPPYHYEQY
j_gene: TRBJ2-7
v_gene: TRBV15
abundance: .

CDR3aa: SGGNRGSSGNTIY
j_gene: TRBJ1-3
v_gene: TRBV29-1
abundance: .

CDR3aa: ASSLQPPGQRTDTQY
j_gene: TRBJ2-3
v_gene: TRBV5-1
abundance: .

CDR3aa: SVAPGSSYNSPLH
j_gene: TRBJ1-6
v_gene: TRBV29-1
abundance: .

CDR3aa: ASSLGSSGGSGNEQF
j_gene: TRBJ2-1
v_gene: TRBV5-1
abundance: .

CDR3aa: ASSPDRESHYEQY
j_gene: TRBJ2-7
v_gene: TRBV6-5
abundance: once

CDR3aa: ASSLRVVGLSDTQY
j_gene: TRBJ2-3
v_gene: TRBV3-1
abundance: .

CDR3aa: ASSTQGGNEQF
j_gene: TRBJ2-1
v_gene: TRBV9
abundance: .

CDR3aa: ASSLQGPAADTQY
j_gene: TRBJ2-3
v_gene: TRBV7-3
abundance: .

CDR3aa: ASSPGLDYYEQY
j_gene: TRBJ2-7
v_gene: TRBV7-9
abundance: .

CDR3aa: ASRPLARADMNTEAF
j_gene: TRBJ1-1
v_gene: TRBV27
abundance: .

CDR3aa: ASSPGAEETQY
j_gene: TRBJ2-5
v_gene: TRBV7-2
abundance: .

CDR3aa: ASSAMWVAGISNQPQH
j_gene: TRBJ1-5
v_gene: TRBV28
abundance: .

CDR3aa: ASSEGDRRLLETQY
j_gene: TRBJ2-5
v_gene: TRBV25-1
abundance: .

CDR3aa: AWRVHRVVGYEQY
j_gene: TRBJ2-7
v_gene: TRBV30
abundance: .

CDR3aa: AINDRPTDTQY
j_gene: TRBJ2-3
v_gene: TRBV10-3
abundance: .

CDR3aa: ASSYSSWGLSHEQY
j_gene: TRBJ2-7
v_gene: TRBV6-5
abundance: .

CDR3aa: ASSWGHPTDTQY
j_gene: TRBJ2-3
v_gene: TRBV5-1
abundance: once

CDR3aa: ASSPRTVSIQY
j_gene: TRBJ2-4
v_gene: TRBV3-1
abundance: once

CDR3aa: SVTRAQGNTIY
j_gene: TRBJ1-3
v_gene: TRBV29-1
abundance: .

CDR3aa: SASRGYDTEAF
j_gene: TRBJ1-1
v_gene: TRBV20-1
abundance: .

CDR3aa: SARPRANTGELF
j_gene: TRBJ2-2
v_gene: TRBV20-1
abundance: .

CDR3aa: ASSQDGVGGQY
j_gene: TRBJ2-3
v_gene: TRBV4-1
abundance: .

CDR3aa: ASSRNSKSGELF
j_gene: TRBJ2-2
v_gene: TRBV12-3/TRBV12-4
abundance: .

CDR3aa: ASSPNSYGYT
j_gene: TRBJ1-2
v_gene: TRBV7-9
abundance: .

CDR3aa: ASRSTRNSNFQNFYGYT
j_gene: TRBJ1-2
v_gene: TRBV6-1
abundance: .

CDR3aa: SMVGWISTDTQY
j_gene: TRBJ2-3
v_gene: TRBV29-1
abundance: .

CDR3aa: ASRRLAGEWDTQY
j_gene: TRBJ2-3
v_gene: TRBV7-8
abundance: .

CDR3aa: ASSPLAGAGSNEQF
j_gene: TRBJ2-1
v_gene: TRBV27
abundance: .

CDR3aa: ASSPGISTQQY
j_gene: TRBJ2-7
v_gene: TRBV3-1
abundance: .

CDR3aa: SVGYDRRNTEAF
j_gene: TRBJ1-1
v_gene: TRBV29-1
abundance: .

CDR3aa: ASSDNPVGQF
j_gene: TRBJ2-1
v_gene: TRBV2
abundance: .

CDR3aa: ASSAGRGIGELF
j_gene: TRBJ2-2
v_gene: TRBV7-9
abundance: .

CDR3aa: ASSLGPAAGEQY
j_gene: TRBJ2-7
v_gene: TRBV3-1
abundance: .

CDR3aa: SAPMADGYEQY
j_gene: TRBJ2-7
v_gene: TRBV20-1
abundance: .

CDR3aa: ASSPPGLAASYEQY
j_gene: TRBJ2-7
v_gene: TRBV18
abundance: .

CDR3aa: ASSPTTSGSYEQY
j_gene: TRBJ2-7
v_gene: TRBV27
abundance: .

CDR3aa: SARGVAANYGYT
j_gene: TRBJ1-2
v_gene: TRBV20-1
abundance: .

CDR3aa: SALTASGATDTQY
j_gene: TRBJ2-3
v_gene: TRBV20-1
abundance: .

CDR3aa: ASSQGVPGLGH
j_gene: TRBJ2-7
v_gene: TRBV3-1
abundance: .